A single sample gave rise to the 32 T cell receptor beta chains below, sequenced in a study of low-dose radiotherapy and immunotherapy resistance in tumors. TRAV- and TRBV-specific primers, spanning alpha and beta chains, primed first-strand cDNA. Over around 19 PCR cycles, TCRs were amplified from a constant-region primer and V-primer adapter. In TCRdb, the reads were re-called with MiXCR into one record per CDR3 protein. The sample has tens of thousands of distinct CDR3 sequences; 18% are singletons. Time point: before trial treatment. The sequences come from PBMCs, collected before treatment. These receptors were taken from a male donor with prostate cancer.

This clonotype was observed at least ten times. The chain uses TRBV7-6 and TRBJ1-1; maybe TRBD1 (5 bases). V lost 4 bases and J lost 6, with 18 bases in between. This CDR3 region has 15 residues. The germline V gene encodes CDR1 SGHVS and CDR2 FNYEAQ. The CDR3 sequence is CASSSYRNSHSEAFF. In nucleotides, the CDR3 is TGTGCCAGCAGCTCCTACAGGAATTCGCATTCTGAAGCTTTCTTT.

This clonotype has ten or more counts. The chain links TRBV20-1 to TRBJ1-6, with 10 bases lining up with TRBD1. There are 16 residues in the CDR3. Looked up from germline, CDR1 is DFQATT and CDR2 is SNEGSKA (reference sequence). The ends lost 3 bases at V and 6 bases at J; junction bases unmatched: 8. This chain's CDR3 is CSASIAGDRGNSPLHF. CDR3 nucleotide sequence: TGCAGTGCTAGTATTGCGGGGGACAGGGGTAATTCACCCCTCCACTTT.

This clonotype occurred many times. This chain links TRBV6-2 or TRBV6-3 with TRBJ2-3; D call uncertain. Germline-derived CDR1 and CDR2 are MNHEY and SVGEGT. CDR3 length: 11 amino acids. V shed 7 bases and J shed 4 bases, with 6 bases lying between them. The CDR3 loop is CASKDADTQYF. CDR3 DNA sequence: TGTGCCAGCAAGGACGCAGATACGCAGTATTTT.

This clonotype occurred a few times. The V gene is TRBV4-1, the J gene TRBJ2-7; 10 positions match TRBD2. V dropped 4 bases and J dropped 4; count of bases not matched to a gene: 10. Germline V gives CDR1 MGHRA, CDR2 YSYEKL. The CDR3 is 16 residues long. DNA for the CDR3: TGCGCCAGCAGCCCGTCCTTTAGCGGGGGGCTGTACGAGCAGTACTTC. It encodes CASSPSFSGGLYEQYF.

The V gene is TRBV29-1, the J gene TRBJ2-1, with TRBD1 identical over 8 bases. Germline assignment: CDR1 SQVTM and CDR2 ANQGSEA. This CDR3 is 16 amino acids long. With 2 bases clipped from V and 4 bases from J, the junction kept 10 bases outside the gene matches. The CDR3 DNA sequence: TGCAGCGTTGAACGGGGGTGGCAGGGGGCTTACAATGAGCAGTTCTTC. This translates into CSVERGWQGAYNEQFF.

This clonotype was detected many times. The chain recombines TRBV2 with TRBJ2-1, with 9 bases matching TRBD1. In germline, CDR1 is SNHLY, CDR2 FYNNEI. Germline trimming cut 6 bases from V and 1 base from J; bases unmatched to any gene: 4. The CDR3 contains 15 residues. CDR3 amino acids: CASSPGQGSYNEQFF. CDR3 DNA: TGTGCCAGCAGCCCGGGACAGGGTTCCTACAATGAGCAGTTCTTC. Full variable domain (remainder filled in from reference TRBV2 and TRBJ2-1): EPEVTQTPSHQVTQMGQEVILRCVPISNHLYFYWYRQILGQKVEFLVSFYNNEISEKSEIFDDQFSVERPDGSNFTLKIRSTKLEDSAMYFCASSPGQGSYNEQFFGPGTRLTVL.

This clonotype was observed at least ten times. The chain carries TRBV6-1 and TRBJ1-2, with 10 bases fitting TRBD1. This CDR3 is 13 amino acids long. V lost 10 bases, J lost 5 bases, and 7 bases stayed unmatched. The V gene's germline CDR1 is MNHNS and CDR2 SASEGT. The CDR3 coding sequence is TGTGCCATCGGACAGGGGGAGGGTTATGGCTACACCTTC. Amino acid sequence: CAIGQGEGYGYTF.

This clonotype was counted at least ten times. The V and J genes are TRBV4-1 and TRBJ1-1; unclear D gene. The CDR3 totals 15 residues. From germline, CDR1 is MGHRA and CDR2 YSYEKL. The V and J ends lost 1 base and 1 base respectively, with 10 bases between them. The DNA of the CDR3 is TGCGCCAGCAGCCAAGGTCGAGCCGGGAACACTGAAGCTTTCTTT. Protein: CASSQGRAGNTEAFF.

This clonotype was counted ten times or more. The V and J genes are TRBV7-7 and TRBJ2-5; D possibly uses TRBD1 or TRBD2 (5 bases each). CDR1 and CDR2 from the germline V gene are SSHAT and FNYEAQ (reference sequence). This CDR3 has 11 residues. CDR3 loop: CATEGSGTQYF. The CDR3 DNA reads TGTGCGACTGAGGGGTCCGGGACCCAGTACTTC.

The genes are TRBV13 and TRBJ2-7, with TRBD1 identical over 8 bases. The germline CDR1 and CDR2 sequences are PRHDT and FYEKMQ (reference sequence). The CDR3 is made up of 17 amino acids. The ends lost 1 base at V and 1 base at J; junction bases unmatched: 9. The CDR3 here is CASSLVPQGARSYEQYF. The CDR3 DNA reads as TGTGCCAGCAGCTTAGTCCCGCAGGGGGCACGGTCCTACGAGCAGTACTTC.

This clonotype was picked up many times. The chain has TRBV5-1 and TRBJ2-1; D is uncertain. The CDR3 sequence is 16 residues long. Germline V lookup: CDR1 SGHRS, CDR2 YFSETQ. Trimming removed 4 bases at V and 4 bases at J, with 18 bases between. The CDR3 DNA reads TGCGCCAGCAGCCTGGGTTCCCGAACGATGTACAATGAGCAGTTCTTC. This codes for CASSLGSRTMYNEQFF.

The genes are TRBV2 and TRBJ2-1, with a tentative D call TRBD2 (6 bases). V was pared by 5 bases and J by 9 bases, with 17 bases between. Germline lookup yields CDR1 SNHLY and CDR2 FYNNEI. The CDR3 totals 14 residues. CDR3 amino acids: CASSNVGRGGEQFF. As DNA, the CDR3 is TGTGCCAGCAGTAACGTCGGGCGGGGCGGTGAGCAGTTCTTC.

In this sample, this clonotype turned up once. The chain uses TRBV7-9 and TRBJ2-2, with 7 nucleotides matching TRBD2. V shed 8 bases and J 2 bases; nucleotides not matched to a gene: 8. Germline V gene lookup returns CDR1 SEHNR and CDR2 FQNEAQ (reference sequence). CDR3 size: 15 residues. The CDR3 DNA follows: TGTGCCAGCCACCCCGGGACTACTAACACCGGGGAGCTGTTTTTT. Its translation: CASHPGTTNTGELFF.

This clonotype was seen ten or more times. The J gene is TRBJ2-3, the V gene TRBV5-1; no clear D. V was cut by 4 bases and J by 6 bases, with 12 bases left in between. Germline values: CDR1 SGHRS, CDR2 YFSETQ. This CDR3 region has 13 residues. Here the CDR3 reads CASSKDWVDTQYF. As DNA, the CDR3 is TGCGCCAGCAGCAAAGACTGGGTTGATACGCAGTATTTT.

This clonotype was seen only a few times. The final CDR3 position lacks the conserved phenylalanine or tryptophan, pointing to a likely read error. It is unclear where the CDR3 begins or ends on the DNA, so no DNA is shown, and the CDR3 is as TCRdb lists it. The chain couples TRBV6-1 to TRBJ1-4; the D segment call TRBD1 is taken from the table without a DNA check. Germline CDR1 reads MNHNS; CDR2 reads SASEGT. The CDR3 extends over 9 residues, inclusive of both ends. CDR3 sequence: CASSYSSRR.

In this sample, this clonotype turned up many times. The chain employs TRBV12-5 and TRBJ2-7; TRBD1 matches at 7 bases. The junction had 8 bases not matched to a gene; V was cut back by 6 bases and J by 6 bases. The germline gives CDR1 LGHNT, CDR2 FRNRAP. CDR3 length equals 13 residues. In DNA, the CDR3 is TGTGCTAGTGGCAGGGACAGCGTCGGCGAGCAGTACTTC. Translated, it gives CASGRDSVGEQYF.

The sample holds many counts of this clonotype. The gene calls are TRBV9 and TRBJ2-7; unclear D gene. The germline V and J ends were trimmed by 5 bases and 0 bases, with 15 bases remaining between them. CDR3 size: 15 residues. The germline V gene has CDR1 SGDLS and CDR2 YYNGEE. The CDR3 spells CASSARPASSYEQYF. CDR3 bases: TGTGCCAGCAGTGCCCGTCCGGCGAGCTCCTACGAGCAGTACTTC.

This clonotype was counted at least ten times. The chain uses TRBV20-1 and TRBJ2-3, with 7 bases matching TRBD2. CDR1 and CDR2 (germline): DFQATT, SNEGSKA (reference sequence). V lost 6 bases, J lost 4 bases, and 13 bases stayed unmatched. CDR3 size: 15 residues. CDR3 bases: TGCAGTGCCAGTAAAGGGACTACCGTGTCAGATACGCAGTATTTT. This encodes CSASKGTTVSDTQYF.

At least ten counts were recorded for this clonotype. This sequence joins TRBV6-2 or TRBV6-3 and TRBJ2-1; D not resolved. Trimming cost V 7 bases and J 1 base, with 17 bases left between them. The germline V gene encodes CDR1 MNHEY and CDR2 SVGEGT. The CDR3 totals 16 residues. The CDR3 region is CASTYAGVGSYNEQFF. DNA for the CDR3: TGTGCCAGCACATACGCAGGTGTAGGATCCTACAATGAGCAGTTCTTC.

This clonotype came up many times. This chain uses TRBV6-5 with TRBJ1-1, with 10 bases lining up with TRBD1. V shed 2 bases, J shed 6 bases, and the junction held 9 bases outside the gene matches. Germline assignment: CDR1 MNHEY and CDR2 SVGAGI. There are 16 residues in the CDR3. CDR3 amino acids: CASSYGPGQGLSEAFF. In nucleotides, the CDR3 is TGTGCCAGCAGTTACGGGCCGGGACAGGGGCTCTCTGAAGCTTTCTTT.

This clonotype was counted many times. The chain recombines TRBV6-9 with TRBJ2-7, with TRBD1 matching 9 bases. After removal of 5 bases from V and 12 bases from J, the junction contained 14 bases not matched to a gene. The CDR3 length is 14 residues. From germline, CDR1 is MNHGY and CDR2 SVAAGI. This CDR3 reads CASSPGQGPQGPYF. Written as DNA, the CDR3 is TGTGCCAGCAGTCCGGGACAGGGTCCGCAAGGTCCGTACTTC.

In DNA, the CDR3 is TGTGCCATCAGTGATAGCTCTGGGGCCAACGTCCTGACTTTC. Its protein product is CAISDSSGANVLTF. This chain uses TRBV10-3 with TRBJ2-6; D unclear. Trimming took off 3 bases at V and 0 bases at J, with 3 bases between the two ends. CDR1 is ENHRY, CDR2 SYGVKD, per germline. CDR3 length: 14 residues.

As to this clonotype: With only one base between it and a far larger clone, this is likely a read error. The chain employs TRBV28 and TRBJ2-7, with D perhaps assigned TRBD1 or TRBD2 (5 bases each). Trimming cost V 1 base and J 7 bases, with 17 bases left between them. The CDR3 runs to 15 residues. In germline, CDR1 is MDHEN, CDR2 SYDVKM. The CDR3 protein is CASSLLGTRYNEQYF. CDR3 coding DNA: TGTGCCAGCAGTTTATTGGGGACCCGCTACAATGAGCAGTACTTC.

Ten or more counts support this clonotype. CDR3 sequence: CASSWGETQYF. The CDR3 DNA sequence: TGTGCCAGCAGTTGGGGAGAGACCCAGTACTTC. The chain combines TRBV6-2 or TRBV6-3 with TRBJ2-5; D unresolved. Germline values: CDR1 MNHEY, CDR2 SVGEGT. The CDR3 covers 11 residues. The V end lost 4 bases, the J end lost 4 bases, and 4 bases lay between the germline ends.

CDR3 in amino acids: CAISGEGEQFF. The CDR3 DNA reads as TGTGCCATCAGTGGTGAGGGTGAGCAGTTCTTC. The chain recombines TRBV10-3 with TRBJ2-1, with a weak D call TRBD2 (5 bases). V was clipped by 4 bases and J by 9 bases, with 7 bases between them. This CDR3 spans 11 amino acids. Germline V lookup: CDR1 ENHRY, CDR2 SYGVKD.

The chain combines TRBV11-2 with TRBJ1-6; D unresolved. Germline V lookup: CDR1 SGHAT, CDR2 FQNNGV. CDR3 length: 13 residues. CDR3 sequence reads: CASLRGANSPLHF. CDR3 DNA sequence: TGTGCGAGCCTCCGGGGAGCGAATTCACCCCTCCACTTT.

This clonotype came up many times. The chain employs TRBV2 and TRBJ2-7, with 8 nucleotides matching TRBD1. Germline V gene sequence: CDR1 SNHLY, CDR2 FYNNEI. J gave up 5 bases and V 10 bases, and 7 bases lay outside the gene matches. This CDR3 region has 12 residues. CDR3 sequence: CAKQGARDEQYF. The CDR3 DNA sequence: TGTGCCAAGCAGGGGGCGCGGGACGAGCAGTACTTC.

The gene calls are TRBV11-2 and TRBJ2-5; 14 bases match TRBD2. CDR3 size: 17 residues. Unmatched junction bases numbered 6, after V lost 1 base and J lost 5 bases. Germline-derived CDR1 and CDR2 are SGHAT and FQNNGV. The CDR3 spells CASSLVGTSGGGETQYF. In DNA form, the CDR3 reads TGTGCCAGCAGCTTAGTGGGGACTAGCGGGGGTGGGGAGACCCAGTACTTC.

This clonotype was seen repeatedly, ten times or more. The chain combines TRBV30 with TRBJ2-3, with unresolved D. The CDR3 runs to 13 residues. Germline CDR1 reads GTSNPN; CDR2 reads SVGIG (reference sequence). The ends were cut back, 3 bases at V and 0 bases at J, with 7 bases in the middle. CDR3 sequence reads: CAWRGLSTDTQYF. In nucleotides, the CDR3 is TGTGCCTGGAGGGGGTTAAGCACAGATACGCAGTATTTT.

There are many counts of this clonotype. The chain carries TRBV29-1 and TRBJ2-1; possibly TRBD1 for D (6 bases). The CDR3 consists of 10 residues. The V gene lost 7 bases and the J gene lost 8 bases, with 9 bases spanning the gap. Germline CDR1 is SQVTM and CDR2 is ANQGSEA. As DNA, the CDR3 is TGCAGCGGGGGGCTAGATGAGCAGTTCTTC. It codes for CSGGLDEQFF.

This clonotype was seen ten or more times. The chain links TRBV7-2 to TRBJ2-3; D gene ambiguous. CDR3 length: 13 amino acids. The germline V gene has CDR1 SGHTA and CDR2 FQGNSA. V lost 5 bases and J 0 bases, leaving 6 bases between the germline ends. The CDR3 spells CASSQPSTDTQYF. CDR3 nucleotide sequence: TGTGCCAGCAGCCAACCAAGCACAGATACGCAGTATTTT.

This clonotype was seen many times. In nucleotides, the CDR3 is TGTGCCAGCAGCTTACGGGGAAGGAGCTCCTACGAGCAGTACTTC. It translates to CASSLRGRSSYEQYF. The chain employs TRBV13 and TRBJ2-7; TRBD2 might be the D (5 bases). The CDR3 is made up of 15 amino acids. Germline CDR1 and CDR2: PRHDT and FYEKMQ (reference sequence). Trimming left V 2 bases short and J 0 bases short, with 11 bases between.